Described below is a single TCR beta chain sequence and its context. The CDR3 has 15 residues. Germline loops: CDR1 SGHNT, CDR2 YENEEA. V lost 4 bases, J lost 5 bases, and 14 bases lay in between. In the source study's methods: Estimation of nucleated cell counts was performed using reference gene primer amplification. TCRdb keeps only in-frame clones here, not all; method: immunoSEQ multiplex PCR. Clone size and the V and J calls come from that table; the DNA yielded D and trimming. Of hundreds of thousands of clones in the sample, around nine tenths were seen once. Those enrolled, adults aged roughly 18 to 89 years, came from around 25 US areas. These data are taken from a study of blood T cell repertoires in COVID-19. Across the study: Whether acute or convalescent, the COVID-19 samples came from the United States, Italy and Spain. In each case, the material was cDNA or gDNA derived from T cells, B-cell-depleted T cells, or PBMCs.

Material: PBMCs or T cells enriched from blood (not recorded which). The receptor comes from a woman aged 35 to 49 who had recovered from COVID-19. V and J are TRBV11-3 and TRBJ2-2, with D possibly being TRBD1 (6 bases). The CDR3 sequence: CASSSGRQGTGELFF. Written as DNA, the CDR3 is TGTGCCAGCAGCTCGGGACGGCAGGGGACCGGGGAGCTGTTTTTT.